The present entry profiles one TCR beta chain with its context. These data originate in a study of blood T cell repertoires in COVID-19. Study-wide background: Acute and convalescent COVID-19 specimens originated in the United States, Italy and Spain.

Per the germline V gene, CDR1 is SGHTA and CDR2 is FQGTGA. The CDR3 is made up of 17 amino acids. J was trimmed by 1 base and V by 5 bases; bases with no gene match: 7. In the authors' workflow: Reference gene primer amplification gave nucleated cell count estimates. Some clones are missing from TCRdb's copy, which holds only in-frame ones; the method was immunoSEQ multiplex PCR. V, J and clone size are taken as reported in that table, and D and trimming were inferred from the DNA itself. The repertoire holds 110,000 to 150,000 clones, with 75% to 90% as singletons. Material: peripheral blood. The source is a woman aged 80 or over with acute or convalescent COVID-19. V usage is TRBV7-3 and J usage is TRBJ2-3; 12 bases match TRBD2. The CDR3 reads CASSLGRTSGGTDTQYF. The CDR3, as DNA: TGTGCCAGCAGCCTAGGAAGGACTAGCGGGGGCACAGATACGCAGTATTTT.